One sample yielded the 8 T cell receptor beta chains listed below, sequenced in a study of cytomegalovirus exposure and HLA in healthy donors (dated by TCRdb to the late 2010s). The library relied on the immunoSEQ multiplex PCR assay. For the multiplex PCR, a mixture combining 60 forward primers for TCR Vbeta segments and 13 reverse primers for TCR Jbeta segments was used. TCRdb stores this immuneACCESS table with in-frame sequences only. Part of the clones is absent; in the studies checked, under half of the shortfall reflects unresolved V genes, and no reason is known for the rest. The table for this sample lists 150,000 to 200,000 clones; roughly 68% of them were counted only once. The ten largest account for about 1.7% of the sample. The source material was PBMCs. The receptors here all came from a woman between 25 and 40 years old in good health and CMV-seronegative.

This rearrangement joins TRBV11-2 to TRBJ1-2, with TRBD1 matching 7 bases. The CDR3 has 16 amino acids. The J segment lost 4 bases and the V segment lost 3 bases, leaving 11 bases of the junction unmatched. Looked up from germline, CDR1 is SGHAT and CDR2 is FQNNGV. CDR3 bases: TGTGCCAGCAGCTTTATGGGACCGGGACAGCCCTATGGCTACACCTTC. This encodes CASSFMGPGQPYGYTF.

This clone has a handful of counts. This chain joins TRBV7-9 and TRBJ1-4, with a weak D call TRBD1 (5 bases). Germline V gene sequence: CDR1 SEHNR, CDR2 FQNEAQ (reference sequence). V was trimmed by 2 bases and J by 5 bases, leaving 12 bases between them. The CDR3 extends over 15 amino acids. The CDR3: CASSLRTGGNEKLFF. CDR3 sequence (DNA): TGTGCCAGCAGCTTACGAACAGGAGGGAATGAAAAACTGTTTTTT.

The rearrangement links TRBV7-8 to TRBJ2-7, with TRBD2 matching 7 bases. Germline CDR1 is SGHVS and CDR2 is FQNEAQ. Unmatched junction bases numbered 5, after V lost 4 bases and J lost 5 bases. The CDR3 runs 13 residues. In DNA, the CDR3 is TGTGCCAGCAGCTCGCTTGGGAGGGACGAGCAGTACTTC. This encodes CASSSLGRDEQYF.

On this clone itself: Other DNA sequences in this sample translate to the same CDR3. The CDR3 DNA follows: TGCGCCAGCAGCTTCGGGGGATCGGGAGAGACCCAGTACTTC. Translating gives CASSFGGSGETQYF. The V gene is TRBV5-1, the J gene TRBJ2-5; tentative D call: TRBD2 (6 bases). Germline loops: CDR1 SGHRS, CDR2 YFSETQ. Trimming took off 2 bases at V and 4 bases at J, with 12 bases between the two ends. The CDR3 runs to 14 residues.

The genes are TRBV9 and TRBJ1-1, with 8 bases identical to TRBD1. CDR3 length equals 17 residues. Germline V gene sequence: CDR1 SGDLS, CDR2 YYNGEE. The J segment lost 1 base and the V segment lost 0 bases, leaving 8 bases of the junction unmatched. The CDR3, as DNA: TGTGCCAGCAGCGTAGGGTCAGGGGGCTGGGGGAACACTGAAGCTTTCTTT. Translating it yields CASSVGSGGWGNTEAFF.

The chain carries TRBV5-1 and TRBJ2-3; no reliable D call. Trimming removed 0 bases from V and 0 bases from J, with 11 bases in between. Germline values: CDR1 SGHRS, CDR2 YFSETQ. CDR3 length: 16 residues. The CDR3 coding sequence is TGCGCCAGCAGCTTGGTACAGAGAACCAGCACAGATACGCAGTATTTT. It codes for CASSLVQRTSTDTQYF. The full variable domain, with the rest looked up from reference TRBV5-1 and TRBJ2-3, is KAGVTQTPRYLIKTRGQQVTLSCSPISGHRSVSWYQQTPGQGLQFLFEYFSETQRNKGNFPGRFSGRQFSNSRSEMNVSTLELGDSALYLCASSLVQRTSTDTQYFGPGTRLTVL.

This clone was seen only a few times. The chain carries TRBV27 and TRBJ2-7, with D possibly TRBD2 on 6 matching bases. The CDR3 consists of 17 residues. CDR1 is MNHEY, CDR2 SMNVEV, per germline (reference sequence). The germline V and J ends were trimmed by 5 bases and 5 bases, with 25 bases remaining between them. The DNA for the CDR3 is TGTGCCAGCAGTACTGGCCTTGGGGACTCCCACCCCCACGAGCAGTACTTC. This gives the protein CASSTGLGDSHPHEQYF.

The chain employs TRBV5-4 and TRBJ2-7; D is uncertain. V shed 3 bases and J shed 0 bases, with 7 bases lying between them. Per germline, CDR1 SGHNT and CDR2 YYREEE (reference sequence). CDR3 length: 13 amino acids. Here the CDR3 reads CASSYPSSYEQYF. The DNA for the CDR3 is TGTGCCAGCAGCTACCCGAGCTCCTACGAGCAGTACTTC.